This is a list of T cell receptor beta chains from one sample in a study of CD8+ T cells in alopecia areata. Only in-frame clones appear in the TCRdb table, and some are missing; sequencing was by immunoSEQ multiplex PCR. This table holds more than 110,000 clones, approximately 85% found once. Sequenced here: CD8+ T cells sorted from blood, sampled at week 4, from a patient treated with tofacitinib. The receptor set was obtained from a human donor with alopecia areata. CDR3s include the opening cysteine and the closing phenylalanine or tryptophan. Each record gives: V gene, clone size, J gene, D gene, CDR3 protein, CDR3 DNA. The D gene is left open where the match is weak. The size entry is marked missing in some rows and otherwise reads once, few, many or a size class.

v_call: TRBV5-6
clone_size: NA
j_call: TRBJ1-1
d_call: NA
cdr3_aa: CASSLARATEAFF
cdr3_nt: TGTGCCAGCAGCTTGGCCAGGGCCACTGAAGCTTTCTTT

v_call: TRBV4-2
clone_size: few
j_call: TRBJ2-3
d_call: NA
cdr3_aa: CASSQDSPDTQYF
cdr3_nt: TGTGCCAGCAGCCAAGACTCCCCAGATACGCAGTATTTT

v_call: TRBV29-1
clone_size: NA
j_call: TRBJ1-1
d_call: TRBD1
cdr3_aa: CSVPQPTGEAFF
cdr3_nt: TGCAGCGTTCCCCAGCCGACAGGGGAAGCTTTCTTT

v_call: TRBV29-1
clone_size: NA
j_call: TRBJ2-1
d_call: TRBD2
cdr3_aa: CSLSLAGYNEQFF
cdr3_nt: TGCAGCTTGTCTCTAGCGGGTTACAATGAGCAGTTCTTC

v_call: TRBV29-1
clone_size: NA
j_call: TRBJ1-1
d_call: NA
cdr3_aa: CSVDDSHTEAFF
cdr3_nt: TGCAGCGTTGATGACAGTCACACTGAAGCTTTCTTT

v_call: TRBV9
clone_size: few
j_call: TRBJ2-7
d_call: TRBD2
cdr3_aa: CASSVLGGMEEQYF
cdr3_nt: TGTGCCAGCAGCGTATTGGGGGGGATGGAAGAGCAGTACTTC

v_call: TRBV7-9
clone_size: NA
j_call: TRBJ2-2
d_call: NA
cdr3_aa: CASSLSTTGELFF
cdr3_nt: TGTGCCAGCAGCTTATCTACCACCGGGGAGCTGTTTTTT

v_call: TRBV10-3
clone_size: NA
j_call: TRBJ2-5
d_call: TRBD2
cdr3_aa: CATRGEAETQYF
cdr3_nt: TGTGCCACACGGGGGGAGGCGGAGACCCAGTACTTC

v_call: TRBV27
clone_size: NA
j_call: TRBJ2-5
d_call: NA
cdr3_aa: CASSPLERTPQETQYF
cdr3_nt: TGTGCCAGCTCCCCCCTCGAGAGGACACCCCAAGAGACCCAGTACTTC

v_call: TRBV4-2
clone_size: NA
j_call: TRBJ2-7
d_call: NA
cdr3_aa: CASSQEGSSSAYEQYF
cdr3_nt: TGTGCCAGCAGCCAAGAGGGATCATCCTCGGCCTACGAGCAGTACTTC

v_call: TRBV29-1
clone_size: NA
j_call: TRBJ1-5
d_call: TRBD1
cdr3_aa: CSAKTGGSNQPQHF
cdr3_nt: TGCAGCGCGAAAACAGGGGGCAGCAATCAGCCCCAGCATTTT

v_call: TRBV19
clone_size: NA
j_call: TRBJ1-1
d_call: TRBD1
cdr3_aa: CASILRTGGNTEAFF
cdr3_nt: TGTGCCAGTATCCTCAGGACAGGGGGGAACACTGAAGCTTTCTTT

v_call: TRBV2
clone_size: NA
j_call: TRBJ2-1
d_call: TRBD2
cdr3_aa: CASSEWEGSLYNEQFF
cdr3_nt: TGTGCCAGCAGTGAATGGGAGGGGAGCCTCTACAATGAGCAGTTCTTC

v_call: TRBV5-1
clone_size: NA
j_call: TRBJ2-7
d_call: NA
cdr3_aa: CASREGAGEQYF
cdr3_nt: TGCGCCAGCAGGGAGGGGGCTGGCGAGCAGTACTTC

v_call: TRBV9
clone_size: NA
j_call: TRBJ2-3
d_call: NA
cdr3_aa: CASSLELNTQYF
cdr3_nt: TGTGCCAGCAGCCTGGAGCTTAATACGCAGTATTTT

v_call: TRBV5-1
clone_size: NA
j_call: TRBJ2-1
d_call: NA
cdr3_aa: CASSSYRRDNEQFF
cdr3_nt: TGCGCCAGCAGCTCGTATCGGAGGGACAATGAGCAGTTCTTC

v_call: TRBV5-4
clone_size: once
j_call: TRBJ1-1
d_call: TRBD1
cdr3_aa: CASSYIGQGATEAFF
cdr3_nt: TGTGCCAGCAGCTACATAGGACAGGGGGCGACTGAAGCTTTCTTT

v_call: TRBV7-2
clone_size: NA
j_call: TRBJ2-7
d_call: NA
cdr3_aa: CASSLWTDHYEQYF
cdr3_nt: TGTGCCAGCAGCTTATGGACGGACCACTACGAGCAGTACTTC

v_call: TRBV10-3
clone_size: NA
j_call: TRBJ1-6
d_call: NA
cdr3_aa: CAIGGYNSPLHF
cdr3_nt: TGTGCCATCGGGGGCTATAATTCACCCCTCCACTTT

v_call: TRBV6-5
clone_size: once
j_call: TRBJ2-1
d_call: NA
cdr3_aa: CASSYEWKSSYNEQFF
cdr3_nt: TGTGCCAGCAGTTACGAATGGAAGAGCTCCTACAATGAGCAGTTCTTC

v_call: TRBV12-5
clone_size: NA
j_call: TRBJ1-4
d_call: NA
cdr3_aa: CASGLDLGAEKLFF
cdr3_nt: TGTGCTAGTGGATTGGACCTAGGTGCTGAAAAACTGTTTTTT

v_call: TRBV4-1
clone_size: NA
j_call: TRBJ2-7
d_call: NA
cdr3_aa: CASSQGVGEHYEQYF
cdr3_nt: TGCGCCAGCAGCCAAGGGGTCGGGGAACACTACGAGCAGTACTTC

v_call: TRBV13
clone_size: NA
j_call: TRBJ2-2
d_call: NA
cdr3_aa: CASSYGSGELFF
cdr3_nt: TGTGCCAGCAGCTACGGGTCCGGGGAGCTGTTTTTT

v_call: TRBV6-1
clone_size: NA
j_call: TRBJ2-3
d_call: NA
cdr3_aa: CASSESRTRPTDTQYF
cdr3_nt: TGTGCCAGCAGTGAATCTAGGACAAGGCCCACAGATACGCAGTATTTT

v_call: TRBV7-6
clone_size: NA
j_call: TRBJ2-7
d_call: NA
cdr3_aa: CASSLVGGTNEQYF
cdr3_nt: TGTGCCAGCAGCTTAGTGGGGGGAACAAACGAGCAGTACTTC

v_call: TRBV2
clone_size: NA
j_call: TRBJ2-5
d_call: NA
cdr3_aa: CASSVTNRAGETQYF
cdr3_nt: TGTGCCAGCAGTGTAACTAACAGGGCAGGGGAGACCCAGTACTTC

v_call: TRBV7-9
clone_size: few
j_call: TRBJ2-1
d_call: TRBD2
cdr3_aa: CASSSAWRGGQSYNEQFF
cdr3_nt: TGTGCCAGCAGCAGCGCTTGGCGGGGGGGCCAATCCTACAATGAGCAGTTCTTC

v_call: TRBV4-2
clone_size: NA
j_call: TRBJ1-6
d_call: NA
cdr3_aa: CASSQSNVRLNSPLHF
cdr3_nt: TGTGCCAGCAGCCAATCGAACGTGAGACTTAATTCACCCCTCCACTTT

v_call: TRBV7-9
clone_size: NA
j_call: TRBJ1-4
d_call: NA
cdr3_aa: CASSRRNEKLFF
cdr3_nt: TGTGCCAGCAGTAGACGGAATGAAAAACTGTTTTTT

v_call: TRBV6-5
clone_size: NA
j_call: TRBJ1-2
d_call: NA
cdr3_aa: CASSYRAANYGYTF
cdr3_nt: TGTGCCAGCAGTTACAGGGCTGCTAACTATGGCTACACCTTC

v_call: TRBV15
clone_size: once
j_call: TRBJ2-2
d_call: NA
cdr3_aa: CATSWTTGLTGELFF
cdr3_nt: TGTGCCACCAGTTGGACTACAGGGCTCACCGGGGAGCTGTTTTTT

v_call: TRBV4-3
clone_size: NA
j_call: TRBJ2-3
d_call: NA
cdr3_aa: CASSQDRGADTQYF
cdr3_nt: TGCGCCAGCAGCCAAGACAGGGGGGCAGATACGCAGTATTTT

v_call: TRBV4-3
clone_size: once
j_call: TRBJ2-3
d_call: NA
cdr3_aa: CASSQEVGDWEDTQYF
cdr3_nt: TGCGCCAGCAGCCAAGAAGTAGGGGACTGGGAAGATACGCAGTATTTT

v_call: TRBV29-1
clone_size: once
j_call: TRBJ2-7
d_call: NA
cdr3_aa: CSVQSAATYEQYF
cdr3_nt: TGCAGCGTGCAGAGCGCCGCTACCTACGAGCAGTACTTC

v_call: TRBV5-4
clone_size: NA
j_call: TRBJ2-5
d_call: TRBD1
cdr3_aa: CASSCVDRGQRETQYF
cdr3_nt: TGTGCCAGCAGCTGCGTTGACAGGGGGCAAAGGGAGACCCAGTACTTC

v_call: TRBV6-5
clone_size: once
j_call: TRBJ2-5
d_call: NA
cdr3_aa: CASSYSEGQETQYF
cdr3_nt: TGTGCCAGCAGTTACTCCGAGGGGCAAGAGACCCAGTACTTC

v_call: TRBV27
clone_size: NA
j_call: TRBJ1-1
d_call: NA
cdr3_aa: CASGTGTEAFF
cdr3_nt: TGTGCCAGCGGGACGGGCACTGAAGCTTTCTTT

v_call: TRBV4-1
clone_size: NA
j_call: TRBJ2-5
d_call: NA
cdr3_aa: CASSQVDSRSETQYF
cdr3_nt: TGCGCCAGCAGCCAAGTTGACTCCCGATCGGAGACCCAGTACTTC

v_call: TRBV7-2
clone_size: NA
j_call: TRBJ2-7
d_call: NA
cdr3_aa: CASSLEPPTYEQYF
cdr3_nt: TGTGCCAGCAGCTTAGAGCCTCCTACCTACGAGCAGTACTTC

v_call: TRBV12-5
clone_size: NA
j_call: TRBJ2-7
d_call: NA
cdr3_aa: CASVGGNPDYTYEQYF
cdr3_nt: TGTGCTAGTGTCGGGGGAAACCCCGATTATACCTACGAGCAGTACTTC

v_call: TRBV20-1
clone_size: NA
j_call: TRBJ2-7
d_call: NA
cdr3_aa: CSAPLGAEQYF
cdr3_nt: TGCAGTGCCCCGCTGGGCGCGGAGCAGTACTTC

v_call: TRBV6-1
clone_size: NA
j_call: TRBJ2-7
d_call: NA
cdr3_aa: CASSEYEGRGGEQYF
cdr3_nt: TGTGCCAGCAGTGAATACGAGGGCAGGGGAGGCGAGCAGTACTTC

v_call: TRBV9
clone_size: NA
j_call: TRBJ2-5
d_call: NA
cdr3_aa: CASSKGTGEQETQYF
cdr3_nt: TGTGCCAGCAGTAAGGGTACCGGGGAGCAAGAGACCCAGTACTTC

v_call: TRBV7-6
clone_size: once
j_call: TRBJ2-1
d_call: TRBD1
cdr3_aa: CASSRQGFNEQFF
cdr3_nt: TGTGCCAGCAGCCGACAGGGGTTCAATGAGCAGTTCTTC

v_call: TRBV7-9
clone_size: NA
j_call: TRBJ1-4
d_call: NA
cdr3_aa: CASSPTGLPEKLFF
cdr3_nt: TGTGCCAGCAGCCCCACAGGACTCCCTGAAAAACTGTTTTTT

v_call: TRBV10-2
clone_size: few
j_call: TRBJ2-7
d_call: NA
cdr3_aa: CASSDRPASYEQYF
cdr3_nt: TGCGCCAGCAGCGATCGACCGGCATCCTACGAGCAGTACTTC